This TCR beta chain was obtained from a study of cytomegalovirus exposure and HLA in healthy donors. Only one count was recorded for this clone. Its ends do not fully match the called genes, so a read error is possible. The PCR contained 60 Vbeta and 13 Jbeta primers. The repertoire was sequenced with immunoSEQ multiplex PCR; TCRdb's copy has only in-frame clones and lacks some. The profile shows under 250,000 clones, over 80% of them singletons. Though nominally healthy at sampling, donors likely had unrecorded immune exposures. This CDR3 comprises 15 residues. Germline CDR1 is SGHTA and CDR2 is FQGNSA.

The source material was PBMCs. J is TRBJ2-7 and V is TRBV7-2; TRBD2 matches at 7 bases. This TCR came from a boy aged 2-9 years in good health and CMV-seronegative. For the CDR3, the DNA is TGTGCCAGCAGCTGGCGGGCCAGCGGGATCGACGAGCTGTACTTC. As protein: CASSWRASGIDELYF. Variable domain in full (rest from reference TRBV7-2 and TRBJ2-7): GAGVSQSPSNKVTEKGKDVELRCDPISGHTALYWYRQSLGQGLEFLIYFQGNSAPDKSGLPSDRFSAERTGGSVSTLTIQRTQQEDSAVYLCASSWRASGIDELYFGPGTRLTVT.